This record covers a single T cell receptor beta chain. Recovered status in Cohort 3 required two negative PCRs, clearance, or symptom resolution. These data come from a study of blood T cell repertoires in COVID-19. Study-wide background: Both acute and convalescent COVID-19 samples were obtained from the United States, Italy and Spain. T cells, B-cell-depleted T cells, or PBMCs supplied cDNA or gDNA.

Sequencing was performed with immunoSEQ multiplex PCR; in TCRdb, only in-frame clones are kept and a portion is missing. The sample lists about 320,000 clones, about 90% occurring once. Germline lookup yields CDR1 SNHLY and CDR2 FYNNEI. V was shortened by 5 bases and J by 5 bases, with 10 bases between the two germline ends. The CDR3 has 14 amino acids. The rearrangement links TRBV2 to TRBJ1-6; TRBD1 might be the D (5 bases). The source of this sequence is a woman between 25 and 40 years old who had recovered from COVID-19. The sequenced sample consisted of PBMCs or T cells enriched from blood (not recorded which). The CDR3 bases are TGTGCCAGCAGTAAGCAGGGCCATAATTCACCCCTCCACTTT. Protein sequence: CASSKQGHNSPLHF.